This T cell receptor (beta chain) was recovered during a study of T cell changes during pregnancy in multiple sclerosis. This CDR3 contains 15 residues. Germline V gives CDR1 LGHNA, CDR2 YNFKEQ. V gave up 3 bases and J gave up 6 bases; unmatched junction bases: 6. Produced via immunoSEQ multiplex PCR; TCRdb's table is partial and in-frame only. The sample holds approximately 21,000 clones, around four fifths seen once. The clonotype originates from a female donor in good health, enrolled as a control in a pregnancy study. The V and J genes are TRBV4-2 and TRBJ1-5; TRBD1 agrees at 9 bases. This sample comprised CD8+ T cells from peripheral blood mononuclear cells, obtained in the first trimester of pregnancy. The CDR3 DNA reads as TGTGCCAGCAGCCAGGATACAGGGGGCGGTCAGCCCCAGCATTTT. Translated, it gives CASSQDTGGGQPQHF.